This T cell receptor beta chain originates from a study of blood T cell repertoires in COVID-19. Study details: Acute-phase and convalescent COVID-19 samples originated in the United States, Italy and Spain. Sample material is recorded as cDNA or gDNA derived from T cells, B-cell-depleted T cells, or PBMCs.

Original methodology: Counts of nucleated cells, estimated from reference gene primer amplification, were obtained. Profiling relied on immunoSEQ multiplex PCR, and the TCRdb table lists in-frame clones only, not all of them. V, J and clone size are taken as reported in that table, and D and trimming were inferred from the DNA itself. The sample contains roughly 250,000 clones, 86% of which appear only once. This TCR was sampled from a woman aged 30 to 39 with COVID-19, enrolled during active disease. The source material was peripheral blood.

DNA for the CDR3: TGTGCCAGCTCATCAATCGACACCGCCTACGAGCAGTACTTC. This sequence encodes CASSSIDTAYEQYF. The V call is TRBV18, the J call TRBJ2-7; no definite D call. Trimming left V 5 bases short and J 2 bases short, with 13 bases between. Germline CDR1 reads KGHSH; CDR2 reads LQKENI. The CDR3 runs to 14 residues. Supplemented by reference TRBV18 and TRBJ2-7, the full variable domain reads NAGVMQNPRHLVRRRGQEARLRCSPMKGHSHVYWYRQLPEEGLKFMVYLQKENIIDESGMPKERFSAEFPKEGPSILRIQQVVRGDSAAYFCASSSIDTAYEQYFGPGTRLTVT.